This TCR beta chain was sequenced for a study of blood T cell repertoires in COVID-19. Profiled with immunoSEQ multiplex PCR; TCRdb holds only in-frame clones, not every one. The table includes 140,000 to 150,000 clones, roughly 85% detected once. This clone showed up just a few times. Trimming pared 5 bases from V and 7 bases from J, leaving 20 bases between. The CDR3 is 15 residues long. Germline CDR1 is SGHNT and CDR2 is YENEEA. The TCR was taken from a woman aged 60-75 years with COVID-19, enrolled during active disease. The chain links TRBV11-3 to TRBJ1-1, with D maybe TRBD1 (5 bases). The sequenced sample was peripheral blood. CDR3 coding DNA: TGTGCCAGCAGCCTGCAGGGTTTCCCCTTCGTTGAAGCTTTCTTT. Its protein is CASSLQGFPFVEAFF.